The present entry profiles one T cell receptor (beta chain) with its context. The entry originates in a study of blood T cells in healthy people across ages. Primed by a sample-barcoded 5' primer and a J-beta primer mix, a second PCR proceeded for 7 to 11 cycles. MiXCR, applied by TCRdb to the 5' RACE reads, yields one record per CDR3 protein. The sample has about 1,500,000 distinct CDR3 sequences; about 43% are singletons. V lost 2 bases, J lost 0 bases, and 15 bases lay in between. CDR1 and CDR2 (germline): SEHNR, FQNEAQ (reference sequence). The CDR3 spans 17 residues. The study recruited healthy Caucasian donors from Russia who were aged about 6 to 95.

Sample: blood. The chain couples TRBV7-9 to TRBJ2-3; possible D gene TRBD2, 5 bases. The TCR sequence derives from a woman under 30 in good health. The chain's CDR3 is CASSLSGGTESTDTQYF. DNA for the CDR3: TGTGCCAGCAGCTTATCAGGAGGCACTGAGAGCACAGATACGCAGTATTTT.